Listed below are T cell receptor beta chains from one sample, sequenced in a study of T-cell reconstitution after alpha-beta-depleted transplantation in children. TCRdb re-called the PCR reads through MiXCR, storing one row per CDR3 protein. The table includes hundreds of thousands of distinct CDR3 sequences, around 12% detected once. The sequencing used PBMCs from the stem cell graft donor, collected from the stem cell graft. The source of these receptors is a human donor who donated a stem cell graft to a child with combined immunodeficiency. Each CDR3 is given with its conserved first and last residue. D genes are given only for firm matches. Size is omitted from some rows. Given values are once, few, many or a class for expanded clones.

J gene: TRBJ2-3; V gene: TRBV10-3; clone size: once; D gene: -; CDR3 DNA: TGTGCCATCAGTGTGAGGGCGGGGAGCACAGATACGCAGTATTTT; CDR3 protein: CAISVRAGSTDTQYF
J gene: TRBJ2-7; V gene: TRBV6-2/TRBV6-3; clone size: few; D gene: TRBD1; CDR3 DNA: TGTGCCAGCAGAATACTCACAGGGGCGAACTACGAGCAGTACTTC; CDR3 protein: CASRILTGANYEQYF
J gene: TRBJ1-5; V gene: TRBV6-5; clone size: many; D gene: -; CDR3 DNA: TGTGCCAGCAGTTACGCTGAGACAGTCCCGGACAATCAGCCCCAGCATTTT; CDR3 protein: CASSYAETVPDNQPQHF
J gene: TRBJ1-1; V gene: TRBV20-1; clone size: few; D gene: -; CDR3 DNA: TGCAGTGCTAGGCCGGACTCTCGGAGGGGTACTGAAGCTTTCTTT; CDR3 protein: CSARPDSRRGTEAFF
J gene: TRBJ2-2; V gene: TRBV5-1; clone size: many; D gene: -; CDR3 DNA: TGCGCCAGCAGCCTCTTGGCAGGTGGTAGACCCGGGGAGCTGTTTTTT; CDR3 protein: CASSLLAGGRPGELFF
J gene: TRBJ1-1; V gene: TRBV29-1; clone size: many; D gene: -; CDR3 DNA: TGCAGCGTTTCACGGGGGAGGAACACTGAAGCTTTCTTT; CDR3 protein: CSVSRGRNTEAFF
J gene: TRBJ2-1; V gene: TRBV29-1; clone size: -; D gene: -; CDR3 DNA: TGCAGCGTTGAACCCGGGACACCTTACAATGAGCAGTTCTTC; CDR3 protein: CSVEPGTPYNEQFF
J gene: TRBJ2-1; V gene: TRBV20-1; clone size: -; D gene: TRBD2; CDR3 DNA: TGCAGTGCTACACGGACTAGCGGGAGCTTCTCCTACAATGAGCAGTTCTTC; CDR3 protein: CSATRTSGSFSYNEQFF
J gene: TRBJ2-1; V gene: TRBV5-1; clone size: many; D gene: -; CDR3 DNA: TGCGCCAGCAGCTCCGCGGGGCACAATGAGCAGTTCTTC; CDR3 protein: CASSSAGHNEQFF
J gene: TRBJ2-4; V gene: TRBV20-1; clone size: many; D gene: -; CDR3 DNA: TGCAGTGCCTTCGCACCAGGGGCCAAAAACATTCAGTACTTC; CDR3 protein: CSAFAPGAKNIQYF
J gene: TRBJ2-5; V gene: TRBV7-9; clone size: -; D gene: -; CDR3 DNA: TGTGCCAGCAGCGGCCCCGCGACCCAGTACTTC; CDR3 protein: CASSGPATQYF
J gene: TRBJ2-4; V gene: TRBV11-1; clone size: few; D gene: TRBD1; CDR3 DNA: TGTGCCAGCAGCTTAGGGGAGACAGGGTATGATGGCAAAAACATTCAGTACTTC; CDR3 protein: CASSLGETGYDGKNIQYF
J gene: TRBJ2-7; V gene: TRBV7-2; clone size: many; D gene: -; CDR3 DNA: TGTGCCAGCAGCTTAGCGCCCGGCGAGCAGTACTTC; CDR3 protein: CASSLAPGEQYF
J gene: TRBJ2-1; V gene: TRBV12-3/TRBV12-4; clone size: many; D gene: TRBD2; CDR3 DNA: TGTGCCAGCAGTTTCGGGGGACTAGAAAATGAGCAGTTCTTC; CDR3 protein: CASSFGGLENEQFF
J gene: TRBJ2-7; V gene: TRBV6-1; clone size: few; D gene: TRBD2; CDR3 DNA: TGTGCCAGCAGCCCTGGGACTAGCGGGGCGGCTTACGAGCAGTACTTC; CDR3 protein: CASSPGTSGAAYEQYF
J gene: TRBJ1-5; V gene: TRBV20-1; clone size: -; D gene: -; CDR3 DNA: TGCAGTGCCCCACCGGCAGGCCGCAATCAGCCCCAGCATTTT; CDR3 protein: CSAPPAGRNQPQHF
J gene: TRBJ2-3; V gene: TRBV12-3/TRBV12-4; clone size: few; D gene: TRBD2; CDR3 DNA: TGTGCCAGCAGTGGCGGCCAGCGGTGGACGGGAGGGACAGATACGCAGTATTTT; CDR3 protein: CASSGGQRWTGGTDTQYF
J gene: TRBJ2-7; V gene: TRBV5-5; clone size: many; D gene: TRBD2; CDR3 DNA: TGTGCCAGCAGCCATAGGGGAGGGCCTACCTACGAGCAGTACTTC; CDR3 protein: CASSHRGGPTYEQYF
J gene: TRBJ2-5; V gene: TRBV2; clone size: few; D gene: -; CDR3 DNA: TGTGCCAGCAGGGCTGATACGACAGGACAAGAGACCCAGTACTTC; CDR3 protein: CASRADTTGQETQYF
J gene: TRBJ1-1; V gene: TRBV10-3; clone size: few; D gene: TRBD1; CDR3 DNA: TGTGCCATCAGTGCTGGACAGGGGGCGTCTCGGACTGAAGCTTTCTTT; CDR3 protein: CAISAGQGASRTEAFF
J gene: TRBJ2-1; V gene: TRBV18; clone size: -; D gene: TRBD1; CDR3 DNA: TGTGCCAGCTCCCCTAGTGGGACAGGGTTACGTTCGGATGAGCAGTTCTTC; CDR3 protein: CASSPSGTGLRSDEQFF
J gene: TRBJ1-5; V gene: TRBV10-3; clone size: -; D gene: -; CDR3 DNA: TGTGCCATCAGCGATGCAAATCAGCCCCAGCATTTT; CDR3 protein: CAISDANQPQHF
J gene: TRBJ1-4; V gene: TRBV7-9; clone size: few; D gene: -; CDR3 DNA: TGTGCCAGCAGCTCTCCCGTGACAATCACCAATGAAAAACTGTTTTTT; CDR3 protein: CASSSPVTITNEKLFF
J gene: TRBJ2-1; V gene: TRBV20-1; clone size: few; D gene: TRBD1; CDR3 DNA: TGCAGTGCTAAAACACAGGGGGCTGGGTACAATGAGCAGTTCTTC; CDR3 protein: CSAKTQGAGYNEQFF
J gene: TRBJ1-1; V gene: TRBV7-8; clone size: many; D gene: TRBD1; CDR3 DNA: TGTGCCAGCAAGCACAGGGGTTCCACTGAAGCTTTCTTT; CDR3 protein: CASKHRGSTEAFF
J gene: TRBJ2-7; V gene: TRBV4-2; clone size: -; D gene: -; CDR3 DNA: TGTGCCAGCAGCCAGAGTGGCAGTAAAAGCTACGAGCAGTACTTC; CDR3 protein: CASSQSGSKSYEQYF
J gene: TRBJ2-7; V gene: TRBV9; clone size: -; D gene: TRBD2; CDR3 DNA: TGTGCCAGCAGCACCGAAGAAGAGCGGGGGGCTGGGGACGAGCAGTACTTC; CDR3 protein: CASSTEEERGAGDEQYF
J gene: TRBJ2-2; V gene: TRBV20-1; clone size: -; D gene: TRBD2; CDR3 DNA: TGCAGTGCACTCGGACTAGCGGTCACCGCGAACACCGGGGAGCTGTTTTTT; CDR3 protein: CSALGLAVTANTGELFF
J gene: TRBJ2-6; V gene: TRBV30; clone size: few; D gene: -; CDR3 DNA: TGTGCCTGGAACGAGGTACCTGGGGCCAACGTCCTGACTTTC; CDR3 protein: CAWNEVPGANVLTF
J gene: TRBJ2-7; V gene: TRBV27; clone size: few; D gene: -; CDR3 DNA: TGTGCCAGCGCCCCCAGGGCATTGGCGTACGAGCAGTACTTC; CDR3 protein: CASAPRALAYEQYF
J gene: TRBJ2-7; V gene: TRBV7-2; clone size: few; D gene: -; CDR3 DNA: TGTGCCAGCAGCCTCCTCTTACTAGGGAAGAGCTCCTACGAGCAGTACTTC; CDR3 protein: CASSLLLLGKSSYEQYF
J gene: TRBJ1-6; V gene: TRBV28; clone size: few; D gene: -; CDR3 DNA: TGTGCCAGCAGTTTAGCAGGGACAAATTCACCCCTCCACTTT; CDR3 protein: CASSLAGTNSPLHF
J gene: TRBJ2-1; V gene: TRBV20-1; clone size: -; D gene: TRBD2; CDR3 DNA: TGCAGTGCCGAAGGGGGACTAGCGGGTGCCTACTCCTACAATGAGCAGTTCTTC; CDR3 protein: CSAEGGLAGAYSYNEQFF
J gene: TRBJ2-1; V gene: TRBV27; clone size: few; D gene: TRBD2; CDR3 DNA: TGTGCCAGCAGTTTAGGGCGGGGGGGCGGTGAGCAGTTCTTC; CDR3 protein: CASSLGRGGGEQFF
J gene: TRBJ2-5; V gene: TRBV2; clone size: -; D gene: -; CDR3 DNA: TGTGCCAGCAGTGACTACCAAGAGACCCAGTACTTC; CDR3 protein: CASSDYQETQYF
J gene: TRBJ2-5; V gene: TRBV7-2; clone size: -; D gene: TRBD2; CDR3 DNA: TGTGCCAGCAGCTATAACGGGGGGGCCTCAGAGACCCAGTACTTC; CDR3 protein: CASSYNGGASETQYF
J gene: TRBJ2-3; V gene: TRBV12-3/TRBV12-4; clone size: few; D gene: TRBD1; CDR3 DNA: TGTGCCAGCAGTCTCCGGACAGGGGCTAAGACAGATACGCAGTATTTT; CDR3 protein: CASSLRTGAKTDTQYF
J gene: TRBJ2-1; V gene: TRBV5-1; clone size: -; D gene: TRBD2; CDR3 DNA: TGCGCCAGCAGCTTGGAAGGGACTAGCGGGAGGAATGAGCAGTTCTTC; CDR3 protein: CASSLEGTSGRNEQFF
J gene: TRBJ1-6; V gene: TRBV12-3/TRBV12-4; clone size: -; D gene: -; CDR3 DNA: TGTGCCAGCGGACTTTGGGCGGGTTCACCCCTCCACTTT; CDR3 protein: CASGLWAGSPLHF
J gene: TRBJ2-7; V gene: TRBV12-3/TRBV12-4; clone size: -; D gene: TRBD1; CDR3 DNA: TGTGCCAGCAGCCTTGGGACAGGATTCCACGAGCAGTACTTC; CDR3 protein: CASSLGTGFHEQYF
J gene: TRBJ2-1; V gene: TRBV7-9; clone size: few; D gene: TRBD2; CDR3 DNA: TGTGCCAGCAGCGGACAGGGACTAGCGCAGGGAATGTTCTTC; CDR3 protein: CASSGQGLAQGMFF
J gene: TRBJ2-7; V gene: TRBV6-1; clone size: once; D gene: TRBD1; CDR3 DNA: TGTGCCATTCCGGGCTCTCCGGGACAGGGATTTTACGAGCAGTACTTC; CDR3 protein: CAIPGSPGQGFYEQYF
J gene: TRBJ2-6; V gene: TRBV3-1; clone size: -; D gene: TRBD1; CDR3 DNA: TGTGCCAGCAGCCCAGGGACAGGACCCGATGGGGCCAACGTCCTGACTTTC; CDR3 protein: CASSPGTGPDGANVLTF
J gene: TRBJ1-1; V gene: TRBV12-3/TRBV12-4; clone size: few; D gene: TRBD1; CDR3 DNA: TGTGCCAGCAGTTTTACCGGGACAGCGAACACTGAAGCTTTCTTT; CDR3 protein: CASSFTGTANTEAFF
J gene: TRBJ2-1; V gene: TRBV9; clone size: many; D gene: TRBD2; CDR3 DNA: TGTGCCAGCAGCAACGCCTTGGCTAGCGGGAACAATGAGCAGTTCTTC; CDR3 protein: CASSNALASGNNEQFF
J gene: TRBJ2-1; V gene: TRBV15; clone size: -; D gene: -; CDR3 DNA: TGTGCCACCAGCAGAGACCCAGGGGAGGGCAATGAGCAGTTCTTC; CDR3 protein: CATSRDPGEGNEQFF
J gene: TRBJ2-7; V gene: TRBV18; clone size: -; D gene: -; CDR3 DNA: TGTGCCAGCTCACCTCCAGGCCCCGAGCAGTACTTC; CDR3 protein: CASSPPGPEQYF
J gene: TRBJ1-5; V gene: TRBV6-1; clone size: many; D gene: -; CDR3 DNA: TGTGCCAGCAGGGTGGGCTCCCAGCCCCAGCATTTT; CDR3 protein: CASRVGSQPQHF
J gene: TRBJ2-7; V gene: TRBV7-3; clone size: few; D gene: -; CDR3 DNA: TGTGCCAGCAGCTTAATGCTCGGCGAGCAGTACTTC; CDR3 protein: CASSLMLGEQYF
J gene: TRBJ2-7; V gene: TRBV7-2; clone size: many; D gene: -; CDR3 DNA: TGTGCCAGCAGCTTAAACGGTGGCAGCCAAGCCTACGAGCAGTACTTC; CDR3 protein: CASSLNGGSQAYEQYF
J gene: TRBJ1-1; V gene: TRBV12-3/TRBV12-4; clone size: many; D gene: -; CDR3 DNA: TGTGCCAGCAGTTACGGGGCAAGGTACACTGAAGCTTTCTTT; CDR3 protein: CASSYGARYTEAFF
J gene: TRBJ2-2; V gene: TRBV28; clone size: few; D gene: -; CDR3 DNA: TGTGCCAGCAGTTTCGTCAGATTAGGGACCGGGGAGCTGTTTTTT; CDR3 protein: CASSFVRLGTGELFF
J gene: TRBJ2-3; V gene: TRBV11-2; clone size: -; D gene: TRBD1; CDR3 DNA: TGTGCCAGCAGCTTAAGGAGTTTGGGACAGGGCACAGATACGCAGTATTTT; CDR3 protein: CASSLRSLGQGTDTQYF
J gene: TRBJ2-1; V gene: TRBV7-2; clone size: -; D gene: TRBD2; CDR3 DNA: TGTGCCAGCAGCCTAGCGGGAGGGTTTTACAATGAGCAGTTCTTC; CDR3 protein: CASSLAGGFYNEQFF
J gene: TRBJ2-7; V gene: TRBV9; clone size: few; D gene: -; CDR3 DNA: TGTGCCAGCAGCCCCACAGGGACTATGAGCGCCGAGCAGTACTTC; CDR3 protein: CASSPTGTMSAEQYF
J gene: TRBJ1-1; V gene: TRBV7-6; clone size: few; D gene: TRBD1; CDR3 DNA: TGTGCCAGCAGCCTGTCGACAGGGATGAACACTGAAGCTTTCTTT; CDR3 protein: CASSLSTGMNTEAFF
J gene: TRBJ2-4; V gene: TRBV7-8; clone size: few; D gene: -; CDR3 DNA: TGTGCCAGCAGCGCCCACAGGGACGGAAACAAAAACATTCAGTACTTC; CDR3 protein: CASSAHRDGNKNIQYF
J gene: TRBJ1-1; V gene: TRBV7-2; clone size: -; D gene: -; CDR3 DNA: TGTGCCAGCAGCTTAATGGGGGGCAGGTCGACGAACACTGAAGCTTTCTTT; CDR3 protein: CASSLMGGRSTNTEAFF
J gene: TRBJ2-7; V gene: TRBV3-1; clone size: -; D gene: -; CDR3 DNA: TGTGCCAGCAGCCCGGGTATAACCTCCTACGAGCAGTACTTC; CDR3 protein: CASSPGITSYEQYF
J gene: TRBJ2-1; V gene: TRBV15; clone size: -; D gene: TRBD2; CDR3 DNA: TGTGTCACCAGCAGAGAAGGATCGGGGGGTAATGAGCAGTTCTTC; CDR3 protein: CVTSREGSGGNEQFF